This note documents a single TCR beta chain sequence. After removal of 2 bases from V and 8 bases from J, the junction contained 3 bases not matched to a gene. The germline V gene encodes CDR1 LNHDA and CDR2 SQIVND (reference sequence). The CDR3 has 13 amino acids. The entry originates in a study of T cell responses to AZD1222 COVID-19 vaccine. The data were produced by immunoSEQ multiplex PCR, yet TCRdb's version contains in-frame clones alone and is incomplete. The sample yields approximately 70,000 clones, approximately 90% seen once. The chain uses TRBV19 and TRBJ1-1; 9 bases map to TRBD1. The sequence was obtained from an adult in good health. The input for sequencing was peripheral blood, taken on day 0 of AZD1222 vaccination. In nucleotides, the CDR3 is TGTGCCAGTAGTATACTACAGGGGGCCGAAGCTTTCTTT. Protein: CASSILQGAEAFF. Drawing the rest from reference TRBV19 and TRBJ1-1, the complete variable domain is DGGITQSPKYLFRKEGQNVTLSCEQNLNHDAMYWYRQDPGQGLRLIYYSQIVNDFQKGDIAEGYSVSREKKESFPLTVTSAQKNPTAFYLCASSILQGAEAFFGQGTRLTVV.